Following are 18 T cell receptor beta chains from one sample sequenced in a study of glioma-infiltrating T cells. Amplification of TCR alpha and beta CDR3 regions from RNA used iRepertoire nested multiplex PCR. TCRdb independently ran MiXCR on the multiplex PCR reads; one entry per CDR3 protein. The data contain fewer than 500,000 distinct CDR3 sequences, 41% of them singletons. The sequenced sample consisted of glioma tissue, nonneoplastic brain tissue, or PBMCs (not recorded which). Receptor source: a human donor with low-grade glioma or glioblastoma, undergoing nonglioma brain surgery, or in good health (not recorded which).

The chain is built from TRBV7-2 and TRBJ2-5, with a weak D call TRBD2 (7 bases). The CDR3 sequence is 14 residues long. The germline V gene has CDR1 SGHTA and CDR2 FQGNSA. V was clipped by 7 bases and J by 4 bases, with 16 bases between them. This chain's CDR3 is CASMGGGAGETQYF. Here the CDR3 DNA reads TGTGCCAGCATGGGTGGGGGGGCAGGAGAGACCCAGTACTTC. Together with reference TRBV7-2 and TRBJ2-5, the CDR3 gives the full variable domain: GAGVSQSPSNKVTEKGKDVELRCDPISGHTALYWYRQSLGQGLEFLIYFQGNSAPDKSGLPSDRFSAERTGGSVSTLTIQRTQQEDSAVYLCASMGGGAGETQYFGPGTRLLVL.

The chain couples TRBV4-3 to TRBJ2-1; TRBD2 might be the D (5 bases). This CDR3 is 14 amino acids long. The germline V gene has CDR1 LGHNA and CDR2 YSLEER. With 0 bases removed from V and 10 bases from J, the gap between germline ends came to 13 bases. This CDR3 reads CASSQDGNRGEQFF. For the CDR3, the DNA is TGCGCCAGCAGCCAAGACGGGAACCGTGGGGAGCAGTTCTTC.

The chain links TRBV18 to TRBJ1-1; tentative D call: TRBD1 (5 bases). The CDR3 contains 13 residues. The germline V gene encodes CDR1 KGHSH and CDR2 LQKENI. The V and J ends lost 6 bases and 1 base respectively, with 9 bases between them. Here the CDR3 DNA reads TGTGCCAGCTCCCAGGGCAAGAACACTGAAGCTTTCTTT. This codes for CASSQGKNTEAFF.

This chain uses TRBV2 with TRBJ2-2; weak D call: TRBD2 (5 bases). Germline CDR1 and CDR2: SNHLY and FYNNEI. The CDR3 totals 15 residues. Trimming stripped 7 bases from V and 2 bases from J, with 14 bases between. CDR3 region: CASTRTAGNTGELFF. The CDR3 DNA reads TGTGCCAGCACCCGGACCGCGGGCAACACCGGGGAGCTGTTTTTT. Based on the CDR3 plus reference TRBV2 and TRBJ2-2, the full variable domain is EPEVTQTPSHQVTQMGQEVILRCVPISNHLYFYWYRQILGQKVEFLVSFYNNEISEKSEIFDDQFSVERPDGSNFTLKIRSTKLEDSAMYFCASTRTAGNTGELFFGEGSRLTVL.

The gene calls are TRBV20-1 and TRBJ2-1; 9 bases are shared with TRBD2. The CDR3 spans 15 residues. The germline CDR1 and CDR2 sequences are DFQATT and SNEGSKA (reference sequence). V dropped 6 bases and J dropped 6; count of bases not matched to a gene: 12. For the CDR3, the DNA is TGCAGTGCCGCTCTTCTGGCGGGAGGGCCCAATGAGCAGTTCTTC. This gives the protein CSAALLAGGPNEQFF.

This clonotype has only a few counts. This chain uses TRBV29-1 with TRBJ1-1, with 7 bases fitting TRBD1. J lost 3 bases, V lost 7 bases, and 8 bases had no gene match. The CDR3 sequence is 13 residues long. Germline V CDR1 and CDR2: SQVTM, ANQGSEA. CDR3 region: CSAHRGKDTEAFF. CDR3 nucleotide sequence: TGCAGCGCTCACAGGGGAAAGGACACTGAAGCTTTCTTT. The variable domain in full, with the rest retrieved from reference TRBV29-1 and TRBJ1-1, is SAVISQKPSRDICQRGTSLTIQCQVDSQVTMMFWYRQQPGQSLTLIATANQGSEATYESGFVIDKFPISRPNLTFSTLTVSNMSPEDSSIYLCSAHRGKDTEAFFGQGTRLTVV.

DNA for the CDR3: TGTGCCAGCAGTTTAGTGAAGACCTACGAGCAGTACTTC. Protein sequence: CASSLVKTYEQYF. The chain couples TRBV27 to TRBJ2-7, with D unclear. The CDR3 covers 13 residues. CDR1 MNHEY and CDR2 SMNVEV come from the germline V gene (reference sequence). V dropped 2 bases and J dropped 2 bases, with 7 bases sitting between them.

This chain connects TRBV24-1 to TRBJ2-7, with 11 bases identical to TRBD2. The CDR3 covers 16 residues. CDR1 and CDR2 from the germline V gene are KGHDR and SFDVKD. With V trimmed by 3 bases and J by 0 bases, 3 bases remained unmatched. The CDR3 region is CATSDHTSGSSYEQYF. The CDR3 DNA follows: TGTGCCACCAGTGATCACACTAGCGGGAGCTCCTACGAGCAGTACTTC.

This chain uses TRBV29-1 with TRBJ2-5; D is ambiguous. The length of the CDR3 is 12 residues. Trimming stripped 3 bases from V and 5 bases from J, with 10 bases between. Germline lookup yields CDR1 SQVTM and CDR2 ANQGSEA. The CDR3 here is CSVDRYSETQYF. CDR3 nucleotide sequence: TGCAGCGTTGATAGGTATTCGGAGACCCAGTACTTC.

This chain joins TRBV5-4 and TRBJ2-5; TRBD2 might be the D (6 bases). CDR1 and CDR2 (germline): SGHNT, YYREEE (reference sequence). This CDR3 has 14 residues. Between the trimmed V and J ends, which lost 1 base and 0 bases, there was a span of 7 bases. CDR3 loop: CASSLSGDQETQYF. The CDR3 nucleotides are TGTGCCAGCAGCTTGTCGGGGGACCAAGAGACCCAGTACTTC.

In this sample, this clonotype turned up many times. J is TRBJ1-2 and V is TRBV6-1, with a possible D match to TRBD1 (6 bases). CDR3 length equals 18 residues. The germline V gene encodes CDR1 MNHNS and CDR2 SASEGT. V lost 1 base and J lost 1, with 19 bases in between. CDR3 bases: TGTGCCAGCAGTGAAGATTTGGGCGGGGGGCTATTTAACTATGGCTACACCTTC. Translation: CASSEDLGGGLFNYGYTF.

A single count supports this clonotype. The germline gene is not matched at one end of the junction; a read error may be the cause. The genes are TRBV5-4 and TRBJ2-7, with D uncertain. Germline CDR1 reads SGHNT; CDR2 reads YYREEE (reference sequence). The CDR3 contains 15 residues. The CDR3 region has the DNA TGTGCCAGCGGCTTGTGGGTGGGATCCTCCTACGAGCAGTACTTC. The encoded protein is CASGLWVGSSYEQYF.

A note on this clonotype: One base away lies a much larger clone, so this may be a sequencing read error. V is TRBV6-5 and J is TRBJ2-1; no reliable D call. The germline V and J ends were trimmed by 6 bases and 0 bases, with 6 bases remaining between them. The V gene's germline CDR1 is MNHEY and CDR2 SVGAGI. The CDR3 is 13 residues long. The CDR3 reads CASRKGSYNEQFF. DNA for the CDR3: TGTGCCAGCAGGAAGGGCTCCTACAATGAGCAGTTCTTC.

The rearrangement joins TRBV4-2 to TRBJ2-7, with D unresolved. Germline CDR1 reads LGHNA; CDR2 reads YNFKEQ. V was cut by 1 base and J by 0 bases, with 7 bases left in between. The CDR3 extends over 14 amino acids. CDR3 nucleotide sequence: TGTGCCAGCAGCCAAGCGGGCCGCTCCTACGAGCAGTACTTC. It specifies CASSQAGRSYEQYF.

The chain has TRBV12-3 or TRBV12-4 and TRBJ2-7; possible D gene TRBD1, 5 bases. This CDR3 has 15 residues. V lost 7 bases and J lost 2, with 18 bases in between. CDR3 coding DNA: TGTGCCAGCACCAATCCCGAGACAGAAACCTACGAGCAGTACTTC. This sequence encodes CASTNPETETYEQYF.

In this sample, this clonotype turned up a few times. The chain uses TRBV4-1 and TRBJ2-1; TRBD2 agrees at 9 bases. The CDR3 spans 17 residues. With V trimmed by 5 bases and J by 7 bases, 15 bases remained unmatched. The germline V gene encodes CDR1 MGHRA and CDR2 YSYEKL. The CDR3 reads CASSFRSAGGRYNEQFF. DNA of the CDR3: TGCGCCAGCAGCTTCCGATCGGCGGGAGGGCGGTATAATGAGCAGTTCTTC.

The chain links TRBV4-3 to TRBJ2-7, with 8 bases aligning to TRBD2. Germline CDR1 and CDR2: LGHNA and YSLEER. The CDR3 extends over 15 amino acids. V was pared by 4 bases and J by 3 bases, with 8 bases of the junction left unmatched. The CDR3 loop is CASSPSPGTSYEQYF. DNA of the CDR3: TGCGCCAGCAGCCCTAGTCCCGGGACTAGCTACGAGCAGTACTTC.

This chain connects TRBV20-1 to TRBJ1-1, with 7 bases identical to TRBD1. The CDR3 extends over 15 amino acids. Germline lookup yields CDR1 DFQATT and CDR2 SNEGSKA (reference sequence). Trimming at V came to 2 bases and at J to 4 bases, leaving 10 bases not matched to a gene. The CDR3 bases are TGCAGTGCTAGAATGTTAAAGGGGGCGTTCACTGAAGCTTTCTTT. Translation: CSARMLKGAFTEAFF.